Each of the 17 T cell receptor beta chains below was sequenced from the same sample in a study of vaccination and CD4 T cells after COVID-19. Cultured CD4+ T-cell DNA underwent Oncomine TCR Beta short-read sequencing. MiXCR, applied by TCRdb to the PCR reads, yields one record per CDR3 protein. The sample includes 5,500 to 8,000 distinct CDR3 sequences, about half of them seen just once. No antigen has been identified for these receptors. Sample treatment: approximately nine-day PBMC culture with coronavirus spike peptide pools or control peptides (ViraFEST assay). Samples of CD4+ T cells were obtained from the unexposed donor before the COVID-19 pandemic (2011-2018). Sequencing was carried out using CD4+ T cells from blood, cultured in vitro. These receptor sequences come from a human donor in good health.

The table lists this clonotype with a count of one. The rearrangement links TRBV2 to TRBJ1-5, with D uncertain. The CDR3 length is 13 residues. Germline V gives CDR1 SNHLY, CDR2 FYNNEI. The V gene lost 2 bases and the J gene lost 3 bases, with 5 bases spanning the gap. The CDR3 loop is CASSEQPNQPQHF. The CDR3 nucleotides read TGTGCCAGCAGTGAACAGCCCAATCAGCCCCAGCATTTT.

The chain combines TRBV12-3 or TRBV12-4 with TRBJ1-3; D may be TRBD1 (5 bases). The CDR3 has 16 amino acids. The V gene lost 6 bases and the J gene lost 0 bases, with 15 bases spanning the gap. CDR3 protein: CASSPLGVPSGNTIYF. CDR3 coding DNA: TGTGCCAGCAGCCCGTTGGGGGTGCCCTCTGGAAACACCATATATTTT.

The gene calls are TRBV7-3 and TRBJ2-1; D might be TRBD2 (6 bases). V lost 5 bases and J 10 bases, leaving 24 bases between the germline ends. Per germline, CDR1 SGHTA and CDR2 FQGTGA. CDR3 length equals 16 residues. The CDR3 loop reads CASSPRGSQDPSEQFF. DNA for the CDR3: TGTGCCAGCAGCCCCCGGGGGTCACAGGACCCTTCGGAGCAGTTCTTC.

The chain has TRBV12-3 or TRBV12-4 and TRBJ1-6; D is uncertain. This CDR3 is 14 amino acids long. The V end was cut by 5 bases, the J end by 9 bases, with 14 bases between. In DNA form, the CDR3 reads TGTGCCAGCAGTCCCGACGGGTATGGTTCACCCCTCCACTTT. Protein: CASSPDGYGSPLHF.

The sample holds a few counts of this clonotype. This chain uses TRBV15 with TRBJ1-2; D is unclear. The V gene's germline CDR1 is LNHNV and CDR2 YYDKDF (reference sequence). This CDR3 is built from 15 residues. With 5 bases removed from V and 3 bases from J, the gap between germline ends came to 16 bases. This CDR3 is CATSPPGPKHYGYTF. As DNA, the CDR3 is TGTGCCACCAGCCCCCCCGGACCGAAGCACTATGGCTACACCTTC.

This chain's CDR3 is CAWIDRELAGETQYF. The CDR3 bases are TGTGCCTGGATTGACAGGGAGTTGGCTGGAGAGACCCAGTACTTC. The chain uses TRBV30 and TRBJ2-5; 7 bases fit TRBD1. CDR3 size: 15 residues. Losses at the gene ends were 4 bases for V and 4 bases for J; bases not matched to a gene: 12. The germline V gene encodes CDR1 GTSNPN and CDR2 SVGIG (reference sequence).

V and J are TRBV5-1 and TRBJ1-2, with TRBD1 identical over 9 bases. The length of the CDR3 is 14 residues. V lost 1 base and J lost 8; bases outside the gene matches: 6. CDR1 is SGHRS and CDR2 is YFSETQ in the germline V gene. This CDR3 reads CASSLKRTGAGYTF. CDR3 sequence (DNA): TGCGCCAGCAGCTTGAAACGGACAGGGGCCGGCTACACCTTC.

V usage is TRBV20-1 and J usage is TRBJ2-4; 7 bases map to TRBD1. The CDR3 extends over 15 amino acids. The germline V gene has CDR1 DFQATT and CDR2 SNEGSKA (reference sequence). V gave up 5 bases and J gave up 6 bases; unmatched junction bases: 13. The CDR3 DNA reads as TGCAGTGCTCCTTCGAATAGACAGGGCCCAAACATTCAGTACTTC. Its translation: CSAPSNRQGPNIQYF.

This clonotype came up a few times. An end of the junction does not agree with germline; a read error may underlie this. The rearrangement links TRBV10-3 to TRBJ2-3; D may be TRBD1 (5 bases). The germline V gene has CDR1 ENHRY and CDR2 SYGVKD. This CDR3 has 14 residues. This CDR3 is CASSYLVQADTQYF. DNA for the CDR3: TGTGCCAGCAGTTACCTAGTACAGGCGGATACGCAGTATTTT.

The chain couples TRBV12-3 or TRBV12-4 to TRBJ1-2, with D uncertain. V was shortened by 7 bases and J by 3 bases, with 18 bases between the two germline ends. CDR3 length: 15 amino acids. CDR3 protein: CASKRLTEEYYGYTF. The CDR3 DNA is TGTGCCAGCAAACGACTTACTGAGGAATACTATGGCTACACCTTC.

This clonotype has a handful of counts. This chain links TRBV6-5 with TRBJ1-1; D unclear. Trimming left V 4 bases short and J 3 bases short, with 12 bases between. This CDR3 spans 14 amino acids. Germline CDR1 reads MNHEY; CDR2 reads SVGAGI. The CDR3 reads CASSSYVEYTEAFF. CDR3 nucleotide sequence: TGTGCCAGCAGTTCCTACGTCGAGTACACTGAAGCTTTCTTT.

The V call is TRBV4-1, the J call TRBJ2-7; 9 bases line up with TRBD1. CDR1 is MGHRA, CDR2 YSYEKL, per germline. With 1 base clipped from V and 3 bases from J, the junction kept 1 base outside the gene matches. The CDR3 has 14 amino acids. The DNA for the CDR3 is TGCGCCAGCAGCCAAGGGGACAGGGTCTACGAGCAGTACTTC. Translating it yields CASSQGDRVYEQYF.

By share, this clonotype counts as large. The chain has TRBV7-2 and TRBJ2-1; D not resolved. The V gene lost 5 bases and the J gene lost 6 bases, with 11 bases spanning the gap. CDR3 length: 13 amino acids. Germline CDR1 and CDR2: SGHTA and FQGNSA. CDR3 in DNA: TGTGCCAGCAGCCGCTATCTCTCCAATGAGCAGTTCTTC. Residues: CASSRYLSNEQFF.

This chain uses TRBV12-3 or TRBV12-4 with TRBJ2-7; D not resolved. Trimming took 0 bases from V and 6 from J, leaving 12 bases between them. This CDR3 comprises 14 residues. The CDR3 spells CASSLAFVGSEQYF. CDR3 nucleotides: TGTGCCAGCAGTTTAGCGTTTGTGGGTAGCGAGCAGTACTTC.

This clonotype was seen a few times. This chain connects TRBV6-1 to TRBJ1-2; TRBD1 might be the D (5 bases). CDR3 size: 16 residues. The germline V and J ends were trimmed by 4 bases and 4 bases, with 19 bases remaining between them. Germline V gene lookup returns CDR1 MNHNS and CDR2 SASEGT. The CDR3 sequence: CASSAGTFDFSYGYTF. The CDR3 DNA is TGTGCCAGCAGTGCTGGGACGTTTGACTTTTCCTATGGCTACACCTTC.

The chain uses TRBV5-1 and TRBJ2-7; 9 bases agree with TRBD2. The V gene end was trimmed by 4 bases and the J gene end by 0 bases; junction bases not matched to a gene: 5. CDR3 length: 15 amino acids. Per the germline V gene, CDR1 is SGHRS and CDR2 is YFSETQ. CDR3 nucleotides: TGCGCCAGCAGCGTAAGCGGGGGGAACTCCTACGAGCAGTACTTC. Translating gives CASSVSGGNSYEQYF.

The chain links TRBV6-5 to TRBJ1-3, with D possibly TRBD1 on 5 matching bases. V lost 1 base and J lost 5, with 18 bases in between. Germline CDR1 and CDR2: MNHEY and SVGAGI. CDR3 length: 17 amino acids. The CDR3 nucleotides read TGTGCCAGCAGTTACTATGCCCCGGGCAGGGAGAGAAACACCATATATTTT. Translation gives CASSYYAPGRERNTIYF.